This entry features one T cell receptor (beta chain) sequence. Antigen specificity is unknown. This sample also contains other DNA sequences that code for the same CDR3. J was trimmed by 3 bases and V by 1 base; bases with no gene match: 5. From germline, CDR1 is SGHNT and CDR2 YENEEA. This CDR3 has 16 amino acids. The data belong to a study of sequential checkpoint blockade in melanoma. Across the study: Both treatment sequences were followed by maintenance nivolumab. TCRβ was sequenced from DNA of 91 pretreatment tumors. General observations from the study: Response in arm A was associated with pretreatment TIL clonality.

The treatment was: randomized to nivolumab then ipilimumab (arm A) or the reverse (arm B). None of the patients previously received DNA-damaging chemotherapy. Data came from immunoSEQ multiplex PCR; TCRdb stores just in-frame clones and leaves some out. The profile shows fewer than 9,500 clones, more than 20% of them singletons. The sequencing here drew on tumor tissue (inferred from file names), taken from a patient given nivolumab and ipilimumab in sequence. The V and J genes are TRBV11-3 and TRBJ2-1; 8 nucleotides line up with TRBD1. The clonotype comes from a human donor with melanoma. CDR3 sequence reads: CASSLVGGTGYNEQFF. The CDR3 DNA follows: TGTGCCAGCAGCTTAGTCGGAGGGACAGGCTACAATGAGCAGTTCTTC.